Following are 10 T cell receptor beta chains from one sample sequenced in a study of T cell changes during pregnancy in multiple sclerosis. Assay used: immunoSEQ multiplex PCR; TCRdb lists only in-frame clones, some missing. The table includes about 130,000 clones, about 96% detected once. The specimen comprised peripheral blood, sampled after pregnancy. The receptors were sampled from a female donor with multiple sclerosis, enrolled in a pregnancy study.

The CDR3 DNA reads as TGCGCCAGCAGCTTGGACGGGAGCACAGATACGCAGTATTTT. Its translation: CASSLDGSTDTQYF. The rearrangement links TRBV5-1 to TRBJ2-3; D is undetermined. This CDR3 contains 14 residues. Germline V gives CDR1 SGHRS, CDR2 YFSETQ. V gave up 0 bases and J gave up 0 bases, with 5 bases separating them.

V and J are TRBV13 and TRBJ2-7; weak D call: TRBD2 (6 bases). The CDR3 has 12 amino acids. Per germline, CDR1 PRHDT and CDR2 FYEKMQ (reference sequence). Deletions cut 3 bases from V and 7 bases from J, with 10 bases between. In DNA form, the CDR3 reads TGTGCCAGCAGCTTTCAGAGCGGGGAGCAGTACTTC. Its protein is CASSFQSGEQYF.

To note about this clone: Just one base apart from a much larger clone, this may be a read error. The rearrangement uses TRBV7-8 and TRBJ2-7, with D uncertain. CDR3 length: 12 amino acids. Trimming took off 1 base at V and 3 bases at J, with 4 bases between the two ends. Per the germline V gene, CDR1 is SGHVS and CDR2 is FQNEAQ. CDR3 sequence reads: CASSLGVYEQYF. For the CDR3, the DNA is TGTGCCAGCAGCTTAGGAGTCTACGAGCAGTACTTC.

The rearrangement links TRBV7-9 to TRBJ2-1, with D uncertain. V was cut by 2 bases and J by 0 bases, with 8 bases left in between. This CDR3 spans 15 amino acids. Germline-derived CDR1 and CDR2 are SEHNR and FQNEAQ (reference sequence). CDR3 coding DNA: TGTGCCAGCAGCTTAATGAGTAGCTCCTACAATGAGCAGTTCTTC. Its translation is CASSLMSSSYNEQFF.

As DNA, the CDR3 is TGTGCCAGCAGCCCATCCTCGGACAGGTTGACTGAAGCTTTCTTT. It codes for CASSPSSDRLTEAFF. The chain carries TRBV11-2 and TRBJ1-1; 7 nucleotides agree with TRBD1. V lost 5 bases, J lost 5 bases, and 11 bases stayed unmatched. Per the germline V gene, CDR1 is SGHAT and CDR2 is FQNNGV. There are 15 residues in the CDR3.

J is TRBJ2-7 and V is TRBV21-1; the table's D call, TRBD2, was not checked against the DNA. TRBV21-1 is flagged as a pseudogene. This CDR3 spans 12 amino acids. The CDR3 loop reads CGTSASSYEQYF. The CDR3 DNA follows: TGTGGCACTAGCGCGAGCTCCTACGAGCAGTACTTC.

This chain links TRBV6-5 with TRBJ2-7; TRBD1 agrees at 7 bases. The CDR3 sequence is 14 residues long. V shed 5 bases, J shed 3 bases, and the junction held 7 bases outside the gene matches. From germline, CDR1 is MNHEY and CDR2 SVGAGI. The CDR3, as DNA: TGTGCCAGCAGTCCCGGGACAGCCCACTACGAGCAGTACTTC. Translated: CASSPGTAHYEQYF.

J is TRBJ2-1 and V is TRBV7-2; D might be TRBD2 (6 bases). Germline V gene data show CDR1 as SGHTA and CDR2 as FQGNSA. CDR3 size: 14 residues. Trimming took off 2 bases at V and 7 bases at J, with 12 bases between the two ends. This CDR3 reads CASSLRGILNEQFF. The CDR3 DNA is TGTGCCAGCAGCTTACGCGGGATCTTGAATGAGCAGTTCTTC.

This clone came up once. CDR3 DNA: TGTGCCAGCAGTGAATGGGGGGTAAATGGCTACACCTTC. It encodes CASSEWGVNGYTF. V and J are TRBV25-1 and TRBJ1-2; D is perhaps TRBD1 (5 bases). This CDR3 has 13 residues. Per germline, CDR1 MGHDK and CDR2 SYGVNS. With 1 base removed from V and 6 bases from J, the gap between germline ends came to 9 bases.

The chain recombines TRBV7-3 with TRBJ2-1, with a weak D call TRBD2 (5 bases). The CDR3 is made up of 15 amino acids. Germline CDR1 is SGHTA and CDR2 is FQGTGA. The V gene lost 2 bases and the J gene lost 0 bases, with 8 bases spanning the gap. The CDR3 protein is CASSLAGTSYNEQFF. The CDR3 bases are TGTGCCAGCAGCTTAGCGGGCACCTCCTACAATGAGCAGTTCTTC.